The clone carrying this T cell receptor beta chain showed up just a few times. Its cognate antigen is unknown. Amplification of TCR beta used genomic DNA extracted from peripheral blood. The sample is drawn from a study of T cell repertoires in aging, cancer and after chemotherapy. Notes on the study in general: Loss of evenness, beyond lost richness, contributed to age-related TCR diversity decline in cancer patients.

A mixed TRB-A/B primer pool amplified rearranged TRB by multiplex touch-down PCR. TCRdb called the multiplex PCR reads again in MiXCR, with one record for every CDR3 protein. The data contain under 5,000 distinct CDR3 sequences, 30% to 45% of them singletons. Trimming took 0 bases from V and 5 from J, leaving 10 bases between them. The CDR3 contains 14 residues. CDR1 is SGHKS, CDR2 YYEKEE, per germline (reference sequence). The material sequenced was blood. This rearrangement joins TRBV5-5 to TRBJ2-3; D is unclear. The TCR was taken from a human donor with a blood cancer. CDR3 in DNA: TGTGCCAGCAGCTTGGATCCTTATGGAGATACGCAGTATTTT. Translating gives CASSLDPYGDTQYF.